These T cell receptor beta chains were read from a single sample in a study of cytomegalovirus exposure and HLA in healthy donors. Sequencing was performed with immunoSEQ multiplex PCR; in TCRdb, only in-frame clones are kept and a portion is missing. The sample lists about 200,000 clones, roughly 85% occurring once. Sequencing used PBMCs. Source of these receptors: a woman aged 45 to 65 in good health and CMV-seronegative. Both conserved end residues are part of each CDR3. D genes are given only for firm matches. Size tells how often a clone was seen (once, few, many) or the class of an expanded clone, and some rows leave it out.

J gene: TRBJ1-1; D gene: .; V gene: TRBV15; clone size: .; CDR3 protein: CATSREHFDSPNTEAFF; CDR3 DNA: TGTGCCACCAGCAGAGAACATTTCGACAGCCCGAACACTGAAGCTTTCTTT
J gene: TRBJ2-5; D gene: TRBD2; V gene: TRBV4-1; clone size: .; CDR3 protein: CASSPMTRREGRRGAETQYF; CDR3 DNA: TGCGCCAGCAGCCCCATGACTAGGCGGGAGGGCCGGAGGGGTGCAGAGACCCAGTACTTC
J gene: TRBJ2-1; D gene: .; V gene: TRBV2; clone size: .; CDR3 protein: CASSATGLAPEIPFF; CDR3 DNA: TGTGCCAGCAGCGCAACCGGACTGGCTCCGGAGATACCGTTCTTC
J gene: TRBJ2-2; D gene: TRBD1; V gene: TRBV6-1; clone size: once; CDR3 protein: CASSADRANTGELFF; CDR3 DNA: TGTGCCAGCAGCGCCGACAGGGCCAACACCGGGGAGCTGTTTTTT
J gene: TRBJ1-1; D gene: .; V gene: TRBV2; clone size: few; CDR3 protein: CASSIQGRDTEAFF; CDR3 DNA: TGTGCCAGCAGTATACAGGGAAGGGACACTGAAGCTTTCTTT
J gene: TRBJ2-7; D gene: TRBD2; V gene: TRBV18; clone size: few; CDR3 protein: CASSPRGRELYEQYF; CDR3 DNA: TGTGCCAGCTCACCACGCGGGAGAGAACTCTACGAGCAGTACTTC
J gene: TRBJ1-5; D gene: TRBD1; V gene: TRBV6-1; clone size: .; CDR3 protein: CASRHRGDSNQPQHF; CDR3 DNA: TGTGCCAGCAGGCACAGGGGGGATAGCAATCAGCCCCAGCATTTT
J gene: TRBJ1-1; D gene: .; V gene: TRBV25-1; clone size: .; CDR3 protein: CASRETLGGGVTEAFF; CDR3 DNA: TGTGCCAGCAGAGAAACCCTGGGGGGAGGGGTCACTGAAGCTTTCTTT
J gene: TRBJ1-5; D gene: TRBD1; V gene: TRBV11-2; clone size: .; CDR3 protein: CASSLGQGREGNQPQHF; CDR3 DNA: TGTGCCAGCAGCTTAGGACAGGGAAGGGAGGGCAATCAGCCCCAGCATTTT
J gene: TRBJ2-2; D gene: .; V gene: TRBV19; clone size: few; CDR3 protein: CASSPLDRNTGELFF; CDR3 DNA: TGTGCCAGTAGTCCCTTGGACAGGAACACCGGGGAGCTGTTTTTT
J gene: TRBJ2-2; D gene: .; V gene: TRBV7-9; clone size: .; CDR3 protein: CASSPQGFTGELFF; CDR3 DNA: TGTGCCAGCAGCCCGCAGGGCTTCACCGGGGAGCTGTTTTTT
J gene: TRBJ2-1; D gene: TRBD2; V gene: TRBV14; clone size: .; CDR3 protein: CASSPTYLAVEQFF; CDR3 DNA: TGTGCCAGCAGTCCCACTTACCTAGCGGTTGAGCAGTTCTTC
J gene: TRBJ2-2; D gene: TRBD2; V gene: TRBV11-3; clone size: .; CDR3 protein: CASSNAGGANTGELFF; CDR3 DNA: TGTGCCAGCAGTAATGCGGGGGGAGCGAACACCGGGGAGCTGTTTTTT
J gene: TRBJ2-7; D gene: .; V gene: TRBV27; clone size: .; CDR3 protein: CASSDLEAGRYEQYF; CDR3 DNA: TGTGCCAGCAGTGACTTGGAGGCAGGACGCTACGAGCAGTACTTC
J gene: TRBJ2-1; D gene: .; V gene: TRBV5-1; clone size: .; CDR3 protein: CASSLVSPATSNEQFF; CDR3 DNA: TGCGCCAGCAGCTTGGTTTCTCCGGCTACTAGCAATGAGCAGTTCTTC
J gene: TRBJ2-7; D gene: TRBD2; V gene: TRBV10-1; clone size: few; CDR3 protein: CASRTSGSHEQYF; CDR3 DNA: TGCGCCAGCAGGACTAGCGGGAGCCACGAGCAGTACTTC
J gene: TRBJ2-5; D gene: TRBD2; V gene: TRBV19; clone size: .; CDR3 protein: CASSIGTSGSVETQYF; CDR3 DNA: TGTGCCAGTAGTATAGGGACTAGCGGGAGTGTAGAGACCCAGTACTTC
J gene: TRBJ1-1; D gene: .; V gene: TRBV5-1; clone size: .; CDR3 protein: CASSLAGPQGTEAFF; CDR3 DNA: TGCGCCAGCAGCCTCGCAGGGCCCCAGGGGACTGAAGCTTTCTTT
J gene: TRBJ2-5; D gene: .; V gene: TRBV5-6; clone size: .; CDR3 protein: CASSLGAVSLGTQYF; CDR3 DNA: TGTGCCAGCAGCTTGGGTGCGGTCTCCCTTGGGACCCAGTACTTC
J gene: TRBJ1-2; D gene: .; V gene: TRBV4-2; clone size: .; CDR3 protein: CASSPGMVYGYTF; CDR3 DNA: TGTGCCAGCAGCCCAGGGATGGTATATGGCTACACCTTC
J gene: TRBJ2-2; D gene: .; V gene: TRBV5-8; clone size: once; CDR3 protein: CASSLFKRDTGELFF; CDR3 DNA: TGTGCCAGCAGCTTGTTTAAGAGGGACACCGGGGAGCTGTTTTTT
J gene: TRBJ1-4; D gene: TRBD1; V gene: TRBV18; clone size: .; CDR3 protein: CASSPTGTNEKLFF; CDR3 DNA: TGTGCCAGCTCACCGACAGGGACTAATGAAAAACTGTTTTTT
J gene: TRBJ2-3; D gene: TRBD1; V gene: TRBV4-3; clone size: .; CDR3 protein: CASSQDWQGALTQYF; CDR3 DNA: TGCGCCAGCAGCCAAGATTGGCAGGGGGCCCTGACGCAGTATTTT
J gene: TRBJ2-1; D gene: TRBD1; V gene: TRBV10-1; clone size: .; CDR3 protein: CASSLGQGGEQFF; CDR3 DNA: TGCGCCAGCAGCCTTGGACAGGGCGGCGAGCAGTTCTTC
J gene: TRBJ1-2; D gene: TRBD1; V gene: TRBV28; clone size: .; CDR3 protein: CASKIQGARGGYTF; CDR3 DNA: TGTGCCAGCAAAATACAGGGGGCGCGGGGTGGCTACACCTTC
J gene: TRBJ2-1; D gene: .; V gene: TRBV7-9; clone size: .; CDR3 protein: CASSLTGVDYNEQFF; CDR3 DNA: TGTGCCAGCAGCTTAACGGGAGTGGATTACAATGAGCAGTTCTTC
J gene: TRBJ1-5; D gene: TRBD1; V gene: TRBV27; clone size: few; CDR3 protein: CASSPGGSNQPQHF; CDR3 DNA: TGTGCCAGCAGTCCAGGGGGGAGCAATCAGCCCCAGCATTTT
J gene: TRBJ1-5; D gene: .; V gene: TRBV6-5; clone size: .; CDR3 protein: CASSQDRGSNQPQHF; CDR3 DNA: TGTGCCAGCAGTCAAGACAGAGGCAGCAATCAGCCCCAGCATTTT
J gene: TRBJ2-5; D gene: TRBD2; V gene: TRBV10-3; clone size: few; CDR3 protein: CAIWPGGIQETQYF; CDR3 DNA: TGTGCCATCTGGCCGGGAGGCATCCAAGAGACCCAGTACTTC
J gene: TRBJ2-1; D gene: TRBD2; V gene: TRBV28; clone size: .; CDR3 protein: CASSSASGRQDEQFF; CDR3 DNA: TGTGCCAGCAGTTCGGCTAGCGGGAGACAGGATGAGCAGTTCTTC
J gene: TRBJ2-5; D gene: TRBD2; V gene: TRBV27; clone size: .; CDR3 protein: CASSTLAENQETQYF; CDR3 DNA: TGTGCCAGCAGTACACTAGCGGAGAACCAAGAGACCCAGTACTTC
J gene: TRBJ2-3; D gene: .; V gene: TRBV11-3; clone size: .; CDR3 protein: CASSPSHGDTQYF; CDR3 DNA: TGTGCCAGCAGCCCCTCGCACGGAGATACGCAGTATTTT
J gene: TRBJ2-3; D gene: .; V gene: TRBV7-8; clone size: once; CDR3 protein: CASSFDVGGVGTDTQYF; CDR3 DNA: TGTGCCAGCAGCTTCGATGTGGGGGGAGTAGGTACAGATACGCAGTATTTT
J gene: TRBJ2-7; D gene: TRBD2; V gene: TRBV14; clone size: .; CDR3 protein: CASSQVVASGAYEQYF; CDR3 DNA: TGTGCCAGCAGCCAAGTGGTAGCTAGCGGGGCCTACGAGCAGTACTTC
J gene: TRBJ1-1; D gene: TRBD1; V gene: TRBV28; clone size: .; CDR3 protein: CASSLWGTDRTEAFF; CDR3 DNA: TGTGCCAGCAGTTTATGGGGGACAGATCGCACTGAAGCTTTCTTT
J gene: TRBJ1-2; D gene: .; V gene: TRBV30; clone size: .; CDR3 protein: CAWSSTSGQQNYGYTF; CDR3 DNA: TGTGCCTGGAGTTCAACTTCGGGACAACAAAACTATGGCTACACCTTC
J gene: TRBJ2-7; D gene: .; V gene: TRBV7-2; clone size: .; CDR3 protein: CASSPDRSEQYF; CDR3 DNA: TGTGCCAGCAGCCCCGACAGAAGCGAGCAGTACTTC
J gene: TRBJ2-1; D gene: TRBD2; V gene: TRBV15; clone size: .; CDR3 protein: CATSRVSGSRDEQFF; CDR3 DNA: TGTGCCACCAGCAGAGTTAGCGGGAGTCGGGATGAGCAGTTCTTC
J gene: TRBJ2-7; D gene: TRBD1; V gene: TRBV14; clone size: .; CDR3 protein: CASSQDRDRVASGYEQYF; CDR3 DNA: TGTGCCAGCAGCCAAGACCGGGACAGGGTTGCTAGCGGCTACGAGCAGTACTTC
J gene: TRBJ2-3; D gene: .; V gene: TRBV5-1; clone size: once; CDR3 protein: CASSLELATDTQYF; CDR3 DNA: TGCGCCAGCAGCTTGGAACTAGCAACAGATACGCAGTATTTT
J gene: TRBJ1-2; D gene: .; V gene: TRBV21-1; clone size: .; CDR3 protein: CASRWGQIYGYTF; CDR3 DNA: TGTGCCAGCAGGTGGGGACAGATCTATGGCTACACCTTC
J gene: TRBJ2-1; D gene: .; V gene: TRBV19; clone size: .; CDR3 protein: CASRTSAWLEGDEQFF; CDR3 DNA: TGTGCCAGTAGAACCTCCGCTTGGCTCGAGGGGGATGAGCAGTTCTTC
J gene: TRBJ2-1; D gene: .; V gene: TRBV6-6; clone size: few; CDR3 protein: CATLPQGSYNEQFF; CDR3 DNA: TGTGCCACCCTCCCCCAGGGGTCCTACAATGAGCAGTTCTTC
J gene: TRBJ1-2; D gene: .; V gene: TRBV28; clone size: few; CDR3 protein: CASSDSGYGYTF; CDR3 DNA: TGTGCCAGTTCAGACAGTGGGTATGGCTACACCTTC
J gene: TRBJ2-5; D gene: TRBD1; V gene: TRBV9; clone size: .; CDR3 protein: CASSVEDRGQETQYF; CDR3 DNA: TGTGCCAGCAGCGTAGAGGACAGGGGGCAAGAGACCCAGTACTTC
J gene: TRBJ2-7; D gene: TRBD1; V gene: TRBV5-6; clone size: .; CDR3 protein: CASSQNPGTGGYEQYF; CDR3 DNA: TGTGCCAGCAGTCAAAACCCCGGGACAGGGGGCTACGAGCAGTACTTC
J gene: TRBJ2-3; D gene: .; V gene: TRBV5-1; clone size: .; CDR3 protein: CASSTAGPVGDTQYF; CDR3 DNA: TGCGCCAGCAGCACCGCGGGGCCGGTTGGGGATACGCAGTATTTT
J gene: TRBJ1-2; D gene: .; V gene: TRBV28; clone size: .; CDR3 protein: CASSQGLGYGYTF; CDR3 DNA: TGTGCCAGCAGTCAGGGTTTAGGCTATGGCTACACCTTC
J gene: TRBJ2-3; D gene: TRBD2; V gene: TRBV4-3; clone size: few; CDR3 protein: CASSPGRPGDTQYF; CDR3 DNA: TGCGCCAGCAGCCCCGGGAGGCCAGGGGATACGCAGTATTTT
J gene: TRBJ1-6; D gene: TRBD1; V gene: TRBV9; clone size: .; CDR3 protein: CASRQDRVSPLHF; CDR3 DNA: TGTGCCAGCAGGCAGGACAGGGTCTCACCCCTCCACTTT